This note documents a single T cell receptor beta chain sequence. Germline CDR1 MNHEY, CDR2 SMNVEV (reference sequence). This CDR3 has 15 amino acids. V was clipped by 6 bases and J by 2 bases; unmatched bases: 7. Treatment of the sample: oral pan-JAK inhibitor, 5-10 mg twice daily. This entry belongs to a study of CD8+ T cells in alopecia areata. Overall study: In an open-label trial, patients got 5 to 10 mg tofacitinib twice daily.

Extraction of RNA preceded its reverse transcription into cDNA, which served as the sequencing template. The protocol was immunoSEQ multiplex PCR, while the TCRdb copy is restricted to in-frame clones and leaves out a portion. The top ten clones hold roughly 15% of a sample with over 95,000 clones, around 55% of them seen once. This sequence was found in a human donor with alopecia areata. Sequenced here: CD8+ T cells sorted from blood, sampled at week 4, from a patient treated with tofacitinib. V is TRBV27 and J is TRBJ2-1, with 7 bases matching TRBD2. CDR3 sequence: CASSQTSPTYNEQFF. CDR3 DNA sequence: TGTGCCAGCAGCCAGACTAGCCCAACCTACAATGAGCAGTTCTTC.